Listed here are 10 T cell receptor beta chains from one sample, sequenced in a study of blood T cell repertoires in COVID-19. The table came from immunoSEQ multiplex PCR; TCRdb's copy has only in-frame clones and leaves some out. The sample carries about 44,000 clones, more than 70% recorded once. What was sequenced was peripheral blood. Receptors originate from a woman in her sixties or seventies with acute or convalescent COVID-19.

The V and J genes are TRBV11-3 and TRBJ2-5, with 14 bases aligning to TRBD2. V trimming: 0 bases; J trimming: 8 bases; junction bases outside the gene matches: 8. The germline CDR1 and CDR2 sequences are SGHNT and YENEEA. The CDR3 has 17 residues. CDR3 sequence: CASSLDPSTSGRETQYF. The CDR3 coding sequence is TGTGCCAGCAGCTTAGATCCCTCGACTAGCGGGAGGGAAACCCAGTACTTC.

The gene calls are TRBV27 and TRBJ2-5, with D possibly TRBD2 on 6 matching bases. The CDR3 extends over 15 amino acids. The V end lost 3 bases, the J end lost 4 bases, and 15 bases lay between the germline ends. Germline lookup yields CDR1 MNHEY and CDR2 SMNVEV (reference sequence). CDR3: CASSFGGRRRETQYF. CDR3 bases: TGTGCCAGCAGTTTCGGGGGAAGGCGTCGAGAGACCCAGTACTTC.

This clone qualifies as medium-sized. This sequence joins TRBV30 and TRBJ1-1; D is unresolved. This CDR3 contains 11 residues. The germline gives CDR1 GTSNPN, CDR2 SVGIG (reference sequence). V gave up 2 bases and J gave up 5 bases, with 6 bases separating them. The CDR3 spells CAWSYGTEAFF. The CDR3 coding sequence is TGTGCCTGGAGTTACGGTACTGAAGCTTTCTTT.

The chain recombines TRBV7-6 with TRBJ2-2; 7 bases match TRBD2. V dropped 0 bases and J dropped 0; count of bases not matched to a gene: 7. CDR3 length equals 18 residues. CDR1 is SGHVS, CDR2 FNYEAQ, per germline. In nucleotides, the CDR3 is TGTGCCAGCAGCTTAGCGCGGGTAGCGGGCGCGAACACCGGGGAGCTGTTTTTT. Its translation: CASSLARVAGANTGELFF. The whole variable domain, filled in from reference TRBV7-6 and TRBJ2-2, reads GAGVSQSPRYKVTKRGQDVALRCDPISGHVSLYWYRQALGQGPEFLTYFNYEAQQDKSGLPNDRFSAERPEGSISTLTIQRTEQRDSAMYRCASSLARVAGANTGELFFGEGSRLTVL.

This clone came up once. The chain has TRBV6-2 or TRBV6-3 and TRBJ1-1; D is possibly TRBD1 (6 bases). Trimming stripped 3 bases from V and 10 bases from J, with 18 bases between. The CDR3 is made up of 14 amino acids. Germline V gene data show CDR1 as MNHEY and CDR2 as SVGEGT. CDR3 DNA: TGTGCCAGCAGTTATCCGGACAGCCGAAGAGGAGCTTTCTTT. The encoded protein is CASSYPDSRRGAFF.

J is TRBJ2-3 and V is TRBV27; D may be TRBD2 (7 bases). The germline V and J ends were trimmed by 1 base and 7 bases, with 18 bases remaining between them. Germline V gene sequence: CDR1 MNHEY, CDR2 SMNVEV (reference sequence). The CDR3 is 16 amino acids. In nucleotides, the CDR3 is TGTGCCAGCAGTTTATTAGGGGGGGCAGACTCTTATACGCAGTATTTT. Translated: CASSLLGGADSYTQYF.

The CDR3 coding sequence is TGCGCCAGCAGCGCTCTGGAGACTAGTTTAATTGAGCAGTTCTTC. This codes for CASSALETSLIEQFF. The rearrangement links TRBV5-1 to TRBJ2-1, with D possibly TRBD2 on 6 matching bases. V was cut by 4 bases and J by 9 bases, with 20 bases left in between. The length of the CDR3 is 15 residues. CDR1 SGHRS and CDR2 YFSETQ come from the germline V gene.

This chain connects TRBV21-1 to TRBJ2-2; the table gives TRBD2 as D, unverified against the DNA. TRBV21-1 counts as a pseudogene. The CDR3 length is 15 residues. CDR3 coding DNA: TGTGCCAGCAGCAAATCTTTCGGGGACACCGGGGAGCTGTTTTTT. Translation gives CASSKSFGDTGELFF.

The chain employs TRBV6-4 and TRBJ1-3; no firm D call. Germline CDR1 is MRHNA and CDR2 is SNTAGT. This CDR3 is built from 21 residues. The V end was cut by 1 base, the J end by 2 bases, with 27 bases between. The CDR3 DNA sequence: TGTGCCAGCAGTGACTTACGGACGTTTTGGGAGTCCCCCTCGGCTGGAAACACCATATATTTT. Translation gives CASSDLRTFWESPSAGNTIYF.

The gene calls are TRBV7-2 and TRBJ2-7; 7 bases agree with TRBD1. The ends lost 4 bases at V and 5 bases at J; junction bases unmatched: 8. The CDR3 contains 14 residues. Germline CDR1 reads SGHTA; CDR2 reads FQGNSA. CDR3 DNA sequence: TGTGCCAGCAGCTCGACCCGACAGGGACACGAGCAGTACTTC. The encoded protein is CASSSTRQGHEQYF.